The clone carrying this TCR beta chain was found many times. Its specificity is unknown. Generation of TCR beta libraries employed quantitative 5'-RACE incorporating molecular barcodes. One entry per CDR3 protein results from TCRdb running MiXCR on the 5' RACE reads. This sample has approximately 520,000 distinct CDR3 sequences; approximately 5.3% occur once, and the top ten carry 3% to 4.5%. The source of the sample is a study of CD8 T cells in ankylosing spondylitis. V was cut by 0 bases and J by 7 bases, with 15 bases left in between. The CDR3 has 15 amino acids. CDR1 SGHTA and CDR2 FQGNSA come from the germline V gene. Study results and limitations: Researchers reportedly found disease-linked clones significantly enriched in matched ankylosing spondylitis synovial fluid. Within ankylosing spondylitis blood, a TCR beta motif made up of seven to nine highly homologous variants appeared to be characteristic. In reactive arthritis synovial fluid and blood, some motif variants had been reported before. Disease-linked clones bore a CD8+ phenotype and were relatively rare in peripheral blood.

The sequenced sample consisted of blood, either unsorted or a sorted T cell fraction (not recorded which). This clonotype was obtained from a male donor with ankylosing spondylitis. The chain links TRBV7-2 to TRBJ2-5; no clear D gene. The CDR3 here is CASSLAQVAAATQYF. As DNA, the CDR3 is TGTGCCAGCAGCTTAGCGCAAGTAGCCGCGGCGACCCAGTACTTC.